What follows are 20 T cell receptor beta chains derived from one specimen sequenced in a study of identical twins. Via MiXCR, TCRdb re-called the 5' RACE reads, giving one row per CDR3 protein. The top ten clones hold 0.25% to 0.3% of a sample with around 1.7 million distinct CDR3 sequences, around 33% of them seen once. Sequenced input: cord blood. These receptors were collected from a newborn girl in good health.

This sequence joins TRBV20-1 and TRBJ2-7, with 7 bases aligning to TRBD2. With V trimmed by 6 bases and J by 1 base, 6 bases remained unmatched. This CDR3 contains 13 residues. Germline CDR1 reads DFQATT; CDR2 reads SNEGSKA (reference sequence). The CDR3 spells CSAGGGQSYEQYF. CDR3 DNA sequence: TGCAGTGCGGGGGGGGGTCAGTCCTACGAGCAGTACTTC.

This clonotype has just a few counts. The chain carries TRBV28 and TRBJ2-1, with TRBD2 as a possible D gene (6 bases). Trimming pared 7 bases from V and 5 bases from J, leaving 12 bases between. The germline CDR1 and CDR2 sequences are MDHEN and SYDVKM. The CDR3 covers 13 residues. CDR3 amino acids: CASKDGGNNEQFF. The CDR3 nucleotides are TGTGCCAGCAAGGACGGGGGAAACAATGAGCAGTTCTTC.

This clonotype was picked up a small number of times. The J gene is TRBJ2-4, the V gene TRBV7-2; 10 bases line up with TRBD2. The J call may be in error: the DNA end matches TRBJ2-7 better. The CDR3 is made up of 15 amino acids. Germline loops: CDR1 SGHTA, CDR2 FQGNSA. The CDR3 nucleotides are TGTGCCAGCAGCTTAGTCCGGACTAGCGGTTACGAGCAGTACTTC. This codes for CASSLVRTSGYEQYF.

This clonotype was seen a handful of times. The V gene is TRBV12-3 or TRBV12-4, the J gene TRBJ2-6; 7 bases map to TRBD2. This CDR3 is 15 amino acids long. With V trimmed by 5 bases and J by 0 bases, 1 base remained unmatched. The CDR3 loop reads CASSSGTSGANVLTF. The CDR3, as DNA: TGTGCCAGCAGTAGCGGGACCTCTGGGGCCAACGTCCTGACTTTC.

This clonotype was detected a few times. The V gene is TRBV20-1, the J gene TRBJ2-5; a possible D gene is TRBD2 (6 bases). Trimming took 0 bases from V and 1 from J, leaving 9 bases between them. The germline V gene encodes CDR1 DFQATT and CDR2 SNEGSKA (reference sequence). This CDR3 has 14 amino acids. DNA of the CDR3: TGCAGTGCTAGAGAGGCGGGGCCCCAAGAGACCCAGTACTTC. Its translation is CSAREAGPQETQYF.

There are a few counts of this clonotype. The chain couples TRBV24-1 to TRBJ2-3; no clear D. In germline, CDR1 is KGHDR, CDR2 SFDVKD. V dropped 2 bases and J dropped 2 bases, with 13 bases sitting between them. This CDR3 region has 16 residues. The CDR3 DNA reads TGTGCCACCAGTGATTCAAGGCGCTACCCCACAGATACGCAGTATTTT. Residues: CATSDSRRYPTDTQYF.

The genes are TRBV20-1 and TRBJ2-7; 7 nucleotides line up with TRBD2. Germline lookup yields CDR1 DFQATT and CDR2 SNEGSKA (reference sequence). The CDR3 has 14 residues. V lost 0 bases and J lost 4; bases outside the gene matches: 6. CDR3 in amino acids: CSARDRASGYEQYF. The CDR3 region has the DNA TGCAGTGCTAGAGACCGAGCTAGCGGTTACGAGCAGTACTTC.

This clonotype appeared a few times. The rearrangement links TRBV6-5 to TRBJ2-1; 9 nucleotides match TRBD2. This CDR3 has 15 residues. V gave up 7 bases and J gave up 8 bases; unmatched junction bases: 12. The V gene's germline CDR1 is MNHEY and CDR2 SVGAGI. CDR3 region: CASIGGSSGNYEQFF. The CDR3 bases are TGTGCCAGCATCGGGGGCTCTAGCGGGAACTATGAGCAGTTCTTC.

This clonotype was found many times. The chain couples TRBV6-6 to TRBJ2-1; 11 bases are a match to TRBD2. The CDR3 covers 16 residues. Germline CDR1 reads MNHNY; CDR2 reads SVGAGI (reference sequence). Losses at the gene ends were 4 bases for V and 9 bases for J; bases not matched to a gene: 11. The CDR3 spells CASSFSRLAGNREQFF. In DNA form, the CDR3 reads TGTGCCAGCAGTTTTTCTCGACTAGCGGGGAATCGTGAGCAGTTCTTC.

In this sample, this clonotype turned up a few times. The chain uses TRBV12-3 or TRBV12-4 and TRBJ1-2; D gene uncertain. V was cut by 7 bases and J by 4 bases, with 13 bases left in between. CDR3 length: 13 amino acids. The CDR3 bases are TGTGCCAGCACCCGAGTGTGGGGCTATGGCTACACCTTC. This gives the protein CASTRVWGYGYTF.

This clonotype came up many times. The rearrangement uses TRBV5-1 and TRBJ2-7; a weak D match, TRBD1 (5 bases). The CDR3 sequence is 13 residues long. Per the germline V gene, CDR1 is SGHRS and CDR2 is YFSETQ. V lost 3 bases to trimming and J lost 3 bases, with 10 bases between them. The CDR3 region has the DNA TGCGCCAGCAGCTACGACCAGGGCTACGAGCAGTACTTC. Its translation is CASSYDQGYEQYF. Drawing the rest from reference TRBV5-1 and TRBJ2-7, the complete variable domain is KAGVTQTPRYLIKTRGQQVTLSCSPISGHRSVSWYQQTPGQGLQFLFEYFSETQRNKGNFPGRFSGRQFSNSRSEMNVSTLELGDSALYLCASSYDQGYEQYFGPGTRLTVT.

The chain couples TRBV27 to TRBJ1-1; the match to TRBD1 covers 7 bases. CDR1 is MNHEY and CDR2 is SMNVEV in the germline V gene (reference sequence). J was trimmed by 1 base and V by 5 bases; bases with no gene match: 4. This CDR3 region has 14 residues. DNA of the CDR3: TGTGCCAGCAGTATCTACAGGGGGAACACTGAAGCTTTCTTT. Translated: CASSIYRGNTEAFF.

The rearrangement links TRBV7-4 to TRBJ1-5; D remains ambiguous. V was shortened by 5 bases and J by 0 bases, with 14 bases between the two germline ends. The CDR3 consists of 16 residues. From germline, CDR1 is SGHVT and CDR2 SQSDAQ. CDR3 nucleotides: TGTGCCAGCAGCCCGGCACTGGCATATAGCAATCAGCCCCAGCATTTT. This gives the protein CASSPALAYSNQPQHF.

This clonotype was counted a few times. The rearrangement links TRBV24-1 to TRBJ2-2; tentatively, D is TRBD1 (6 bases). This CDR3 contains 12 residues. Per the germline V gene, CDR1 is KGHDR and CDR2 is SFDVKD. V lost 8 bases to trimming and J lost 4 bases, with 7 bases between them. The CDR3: CATKTGTGELFF. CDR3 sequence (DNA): TGTGCCACCAAGACAGGCACCGGGGAGCTGTTTTTT.

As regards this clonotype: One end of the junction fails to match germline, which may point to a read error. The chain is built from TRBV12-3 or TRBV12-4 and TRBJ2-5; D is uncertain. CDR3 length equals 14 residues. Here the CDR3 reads CASSLMSLQGTQYF. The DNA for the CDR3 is TGTGCCAGCAGTTTAATGTCTCTCCAAGGGACCCAGTACTTC.

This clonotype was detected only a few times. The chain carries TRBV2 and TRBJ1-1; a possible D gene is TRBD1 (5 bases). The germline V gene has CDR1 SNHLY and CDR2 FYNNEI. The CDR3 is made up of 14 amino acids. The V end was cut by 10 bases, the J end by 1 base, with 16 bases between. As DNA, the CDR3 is TGTGCCACCCTGATCAGGGCGGGGAACACTGAAGCTTTCTTT. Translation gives CATLIRAGNTEAFF.

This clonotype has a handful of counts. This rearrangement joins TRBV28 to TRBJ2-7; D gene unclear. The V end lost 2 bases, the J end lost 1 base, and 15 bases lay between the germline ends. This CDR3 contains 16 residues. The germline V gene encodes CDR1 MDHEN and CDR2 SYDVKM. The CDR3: CASSLQSTGLSYEQYF. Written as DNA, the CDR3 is TGTGCCAGCAGTTTACAGTCCACGGGCCTTTCCTACGAGCAGTACTTC.

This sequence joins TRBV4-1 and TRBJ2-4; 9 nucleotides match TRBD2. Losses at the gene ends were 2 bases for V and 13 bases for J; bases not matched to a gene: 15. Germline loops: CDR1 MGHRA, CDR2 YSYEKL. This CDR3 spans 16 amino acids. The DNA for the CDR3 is TGCGCCAGCAGCCAATTTGGAGTAGCGGGGGAATGGGAGCAGTACTTC. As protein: CASSQFGVAGEWEQYF.

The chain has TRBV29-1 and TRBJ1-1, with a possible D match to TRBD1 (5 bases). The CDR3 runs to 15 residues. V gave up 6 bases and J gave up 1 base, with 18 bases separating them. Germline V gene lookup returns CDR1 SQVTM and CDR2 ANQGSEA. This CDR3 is CSVHWARGRNTEAFF. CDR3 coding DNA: TGCAGCGTCCACTGGGCTAGGGGTCGGAACACTGAAGCTTTCTTT.

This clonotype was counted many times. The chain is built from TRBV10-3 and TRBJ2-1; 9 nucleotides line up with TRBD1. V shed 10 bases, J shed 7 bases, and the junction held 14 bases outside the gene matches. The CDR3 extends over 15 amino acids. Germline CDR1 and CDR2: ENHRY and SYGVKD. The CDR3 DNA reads TGTGCCACGGACAGGGGAATGTTTAAATATAATGAGCAGTTCTTC. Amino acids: CATDRGMFKYNEQFF.